A single sample is the source of the 13 T cell receptor beta chains below, sequenced in a study of metastatic and nonmetastatic thyroid tumors. All patients were treatment-naive before thyroid surgery. TCRdb recomputed clones from the PCR reads via MiXCR. This sample has some 22,000 clones, with approximately 23% found just once. Sequenced material: tumor tissue. All receptors derive from a female donor with papillary thyroid cancer or a benign thyroid nodule (not recorded which). Some clones in this sample may be carry-over from other donors' samples.

This clone was found a few times. The rearrangement joins TRBV7-6 to TRBJ2-1, with 7 bases lining up with TRBD2. The CDR3 has 12 amino acids. Trimming took 5 bases from V and 9 from J; bases not matched to a gene: 4. Germline CDR1 is SGHVS and CDR2 is FNYEAQ. DNA of the CDR3: TGTGCCAGCAGCCCGACTAGCCGTGAGCAGTTCTTC. Its translation: CASSPTSREQFF.

The V call is TRBV6-1, the J call TRBJ2-5, with 7 bases lining up with TRBD2. V lost 8 bases and J lost 4; bases outside the gene matches: 10. CDR1 is MNHNS, CDR2 SASEGT, per germline. The CDR3 sequence is 14 residues long. CDR3 sequence (DNA): TGTGCCAGCGGGCGTGGAGGCGGGGGAGAGACCCAGTACTTC. As protein: CASGRGGGGETQYF.

CDR3 bases: TGCAGTGCTAGAGAGTTTGGAACTAGCGGGAGATCGAGGTCCTACAATGAGCAGTTCTTC. Its translation: CSAREFGTSGRSRSYNEQFF. The gene calls are TRBV20-1 and TRBJ2-1; 11 positions match TRBD2. J gave up 1 base and V 0 bases, and 14 bases lay outside the gene matches. Germline CDR1 is DFQATT and CDR2 is SNEGSKA (reference sequence). The CDR3 covers 20 residues.

This clone was detected ten times or more. A read error is possible here, since a much larger clone lies one base away. The chain uses TRBV12-3 or TRBV12-4 and TRBJ2-3; D may correspond to TRBD1 or TRBD2 (7 bases each). CDR3 length: 14 amino acids. The CDR3 nucleotides read TGTGCCAGCAGTCCTAGCGGCGGGACAGATACGCGGTATTTT. It codes for CASSPSGGTDTRYF.

In its sample, this clone is medium-sized (0.01 to 0.1%). In nucleotides, the CDR3 is TGTGCCGTCCGTTCAGGGGGTACCGAGCAGTACTTC. It yields the protein CAVRSGGTEQYF. The V gene is TRBV7-9, the J gene TRBJ2-7; 7 positions agree with TRBD1. J was trimmed by 6 bases and V by 11 bases; bases with no gene match: 10. The germline V gene encodes CDR1 SEHNR and CDR2 FQNEAQ (reference sequence). This CDR3 contains 12 residues.

This clone showed up just a few times. The J gene is TRBJ2-1, the V gene TRBV24-1; 9 bases fit TRBD1. Germline CDR1 is KGHDR and CDR2 is SFDVKD. V dropped 6 bases and J dropped 2; count of bases not matched to a gene: 4. The CDR3 extends over 15 amino acids. The CDR3 reads CATSPGQGAYNEQFF. The CDR3 coding sequence is TGTGCCACCAGTCCGGGACAGGGCGCCTACAATGAGCAGTTCTTC.

The chain combines TRBV6-1 with TRBJ2-3, with D unclear. Per the germline V gene, CDR1 is MNHNS and CDR2 is SASEGT. Trimming cost V 8 bases and J 2 bases, with 8 bases left between them. CDR3 length: 12 residues. The CDR3 coding sequence is TGTGCCAGCCCGGCCCCCACAGATACGCAGTATTTT. Protein sequence: CASPAPTDTQYF.

Only a few counts were recorded for this clone. This may come from a read error, since a much larger clone is one base off. The conserved closing phenylalanine or tryptophan is absent in this CDR3, likely reflecting a read error. This sequence joins TRBV5-1 and TRBJ2-1; D possibly corresponds to TRBD2 (6 bases). The V end lost 1 base, the J end lost 7 bases, and 12 bases lay between the germline ends. The CDR3 runs to 14 residues. Germline V gene lookup returns CDR1 SGHRS and CDR2 YFSETQ. This CDR3 reads CASSLWGTSNEQFY. The DNA of the CDR3 is TGCGCCAGCAGCTTGTGGGGGACTTCTAATGAGCAGTTCTAC.

This clone has a handful of counts. The chain recombines TRBV6-1 with TRBJ2-5; unclear D gene. The CDR3 covers 11 residues. V lost 8 bases and J lost 3, with 7 bases in between. CDR1 is MNHNS, CDR2 SASEGT, per germline. The chain's CDR3 is CASHGEETQYF. CDR3 in DNA: TGTGCCAGCCATGGGGAAGAGACCCAGTACTTC.

This clone was seen at least ten times. V usage is TRBV20-1 and J usage is TRBJ1-4, with 8 bases identical to TRBD1. The CDR3 consists of 13 residues. V lost 6 bases and J lost 7; bases outside the gene matches: 7. Germline V lookup: CDR1 DFQATT, CDR2 SNEGSKA (reference sequence). The CDR3: CSAKGTGGEKLFF. The DNA of the CDR3 is TGCAGTGCGAAGGGGACAGGTGGTGAAAAACTGTTTTTT.

Concerning this clone: Other DNA sequences in the sample encode the same CDR3. The J gene is TRBJ1-2, the V gene TRBV7-9, with no clear D. Germline loops: CDR1 SEHNR, CDR2 FQNEAQ (reference sequence). This CDR3 is built from 14 residues. The V gene lost 4 bases and the J gene lost 3 bases, with 12 bases spanning the gap. In DNA form, the CDR3 reads TGTGCCAGCAGCTCCGGTATCGGTGACTATGGCTACACCTTC. Translation: CASSSGIGDYGYTF.

Points on this clone: Just one base apart from a much larger clone, this may be a read error. V and J are TRBV24-1 and TRBJ2-5; a weak D match, TRBD2 (6 bases). The CDR3 runs 15 residues. CDR1 KGHDR and CDR2 SFDVKD come from the germline V gene. CDR3 region: CATSETTTSIRTRYF. In DNA form, the CDR3 reads TGTGCCACCAGTGAGACGACTACTAGCATCCGGACCCGGTACTTC.

This clone showed up many times. The CDR3 is CSARREETQYF. In nucleotides, the CDR3 is TGCAGTGCACGGCGGGAAGAGACCCAGTACTTC. The chain combines TRBV20-1 with TRBJ2-5; D may be TRBD2 (5 bases). CDR3 length equals 11 residues. Germline loops: CDR1 DFQATT, CDR2 SNEGSKA (reference sequence). V lost 6 bases, J lost 3 bases, and 8 bases lay in between.